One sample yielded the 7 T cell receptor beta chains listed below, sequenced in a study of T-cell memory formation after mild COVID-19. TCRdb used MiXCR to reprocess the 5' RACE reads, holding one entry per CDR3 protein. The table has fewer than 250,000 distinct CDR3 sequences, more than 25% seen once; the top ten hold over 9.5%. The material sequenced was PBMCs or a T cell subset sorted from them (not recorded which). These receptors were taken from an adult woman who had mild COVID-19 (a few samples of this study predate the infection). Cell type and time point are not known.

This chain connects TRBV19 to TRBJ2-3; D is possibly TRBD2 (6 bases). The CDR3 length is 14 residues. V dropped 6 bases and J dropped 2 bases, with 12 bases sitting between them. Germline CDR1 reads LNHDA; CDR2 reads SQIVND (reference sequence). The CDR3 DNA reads TGTGCCAGTAGCCCGGACTACTCCACAGATACGCAGTATTTT. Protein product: CASSPDYSTDTQYF.

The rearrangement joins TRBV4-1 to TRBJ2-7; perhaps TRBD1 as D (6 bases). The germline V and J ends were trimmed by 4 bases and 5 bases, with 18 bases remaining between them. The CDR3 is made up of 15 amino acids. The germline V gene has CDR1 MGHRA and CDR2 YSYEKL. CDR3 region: CASSPRDTAWHEQYF. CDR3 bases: TGCGCCAGCAGCCCTAGGGACACCGCTTGGCACGAGCAGTACTTC.

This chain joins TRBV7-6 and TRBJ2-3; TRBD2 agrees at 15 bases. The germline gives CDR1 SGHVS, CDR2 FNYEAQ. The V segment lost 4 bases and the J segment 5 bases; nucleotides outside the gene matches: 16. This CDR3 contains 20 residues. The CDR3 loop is CASSSVPGLAGGRKGDTQYF. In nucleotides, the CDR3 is TGTGCCAGCAGCTCTGTCCCGGGACTAGCGGGAGGTAGGAAGGGAGATACGCAGTATTTT.

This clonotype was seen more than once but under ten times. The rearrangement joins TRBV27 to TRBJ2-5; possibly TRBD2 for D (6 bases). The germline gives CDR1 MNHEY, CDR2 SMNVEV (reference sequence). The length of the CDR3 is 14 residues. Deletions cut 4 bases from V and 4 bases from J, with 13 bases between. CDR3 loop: CASSSAGRGETQYF. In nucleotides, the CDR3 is TGTGCCAGCAGTTCAGCGGGTAGGGGAGAGACCCAGTACTTC.

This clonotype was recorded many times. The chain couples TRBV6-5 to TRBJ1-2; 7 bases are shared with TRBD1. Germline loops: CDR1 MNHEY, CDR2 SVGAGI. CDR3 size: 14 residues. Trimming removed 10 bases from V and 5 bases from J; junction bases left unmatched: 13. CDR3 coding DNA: TGTGCCACTCAGAAGACAGGGCGGAATTATGGCTACACCTTC. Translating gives CATQKTGRNYGYTF.

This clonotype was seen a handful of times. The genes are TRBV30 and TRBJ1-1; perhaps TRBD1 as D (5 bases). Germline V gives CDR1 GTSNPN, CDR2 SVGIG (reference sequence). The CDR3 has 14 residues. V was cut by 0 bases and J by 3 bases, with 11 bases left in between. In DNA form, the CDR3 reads TGTGCCTGGAGTGTAGCAGGGCTGTACACTGAAGCTTTCTTT. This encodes CAWSVAGLYTEAFF. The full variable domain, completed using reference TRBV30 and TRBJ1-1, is SQTIHQWPATLVQPVGSPLSLECTVEGTSNPNLYWYRQAAGRGLQLLFYSVGIGQISSEVPQNLSASRPQDRQFILSSKKLLLSDSGFYLCAWSVAGLYTEAFFGQGTRLTVV.

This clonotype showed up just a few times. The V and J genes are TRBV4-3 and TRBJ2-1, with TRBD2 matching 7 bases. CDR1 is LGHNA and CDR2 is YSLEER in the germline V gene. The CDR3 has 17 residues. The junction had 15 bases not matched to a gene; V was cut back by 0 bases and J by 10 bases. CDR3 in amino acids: CASSQDLGTTPTREQFF. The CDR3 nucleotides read TGCGCCAGCAGCCAAGATTTGGGGACTACGCCGACACGGGAGCAGTTCTTC.